This TCR beta chain was sequenced in a study of blood T cell repertoires in COVID-19. CDR1 and CDR2 (germline): MNHEY, SVGAGI. V shed 2 bases and J 5 bases; nucleotides not matched to a gene: 3. The CDR3 length is 15 residues. Profiled with immunoSEQ multiplex PCR; TCRdb holds only in-frame clones, not every one. The profile covers approximately 230,000 clones, with about 88% appearing a single time and roughly 2% taken by the ten largest. The receptor was isolated from a woman between 35 and 50 years old who had recovered from COVID-19. The specimen sequenced was peripheral blood. J is TRBJ1-6 and V is TRBV6-5; 7 positions agree with TRBD1. The CDR3 loop is CASSYGDRDNSPLHF. The CDR3 region has the DNA TGTGCCAGCAGTTACGGCGACAGGGATAATTCACCCCTCCACTTT.